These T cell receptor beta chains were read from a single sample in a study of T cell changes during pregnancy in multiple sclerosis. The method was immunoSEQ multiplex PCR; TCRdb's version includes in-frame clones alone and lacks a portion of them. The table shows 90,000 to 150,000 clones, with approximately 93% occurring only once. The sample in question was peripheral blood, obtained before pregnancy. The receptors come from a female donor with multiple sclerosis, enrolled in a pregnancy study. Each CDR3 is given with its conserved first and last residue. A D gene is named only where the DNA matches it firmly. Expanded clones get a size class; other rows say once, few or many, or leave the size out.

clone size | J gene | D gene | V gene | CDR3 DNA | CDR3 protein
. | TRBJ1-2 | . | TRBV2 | TGTGCCAGCAGTGAAGATCGGGGGGCCGGCTATGGCTACACCTTC | CASSEDRGAGYGYTF
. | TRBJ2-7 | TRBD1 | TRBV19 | TGTGCCAGTAGCGATACAGGGGCTCGCGAGCAGTACTTC | CASSDTGAREQYF
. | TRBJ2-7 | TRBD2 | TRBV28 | TGTGCCAGCAGTTCCAAAGCGGGAGCGAGGCACGAGCAGTACTTC | CASSSKAGARHEQYF
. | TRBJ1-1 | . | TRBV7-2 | TGTGCCAGCAGCCCTAAATGGGCAGGCTTCCGAGCTTTCTTT | CASSPKWAGFRAFF
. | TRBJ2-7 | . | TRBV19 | TGTGCCAGTAGTATGGACATCTCCTACGAGCAGTACTTC | CASSMDISYEQYF
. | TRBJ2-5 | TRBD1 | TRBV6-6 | TGTGCCAGCACACTAGACAGGGGACCCCAAGAGACCCAGTACTTC | CASTLDRGPQETQYF
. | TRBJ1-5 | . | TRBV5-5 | TGTGCCAGCAGCTTGGCCGGGGAGGGAAGCAATCAGCCCCAGCATTTT | CASSLAGEGSNQPQHF
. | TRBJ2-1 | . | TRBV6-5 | TGTGCCAGCAGTTACGTCGGAGGCCCGAATGAGCAGTTCTTC | CASSYVGGPNEQFF
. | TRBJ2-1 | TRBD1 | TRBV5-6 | TGTGCCAGCAGCAACCGGGACAGACTCGGGAATGAGCAGTTCTTC | CASSNRDRLGNEQFF
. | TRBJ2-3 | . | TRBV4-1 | TGCGCCAGCAGCCAGCCGCTACAGGGCAGGGCAGATACGCAGTATTTT | CASSQPLQGRADTQYF
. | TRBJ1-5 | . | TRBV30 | TGTGCCTGGAGTGGAGGGGAGGATCAGCCCCAGCATTTT | CAWSGGEDQPQHF
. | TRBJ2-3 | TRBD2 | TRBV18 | TGTGCCAGCTCACCGAAGCGGGATCCCACAGATACGCAGTATTTT | CASSPKRDPTDTQYF
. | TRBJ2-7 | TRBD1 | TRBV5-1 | TGCGCCAGCAGGGCTGACAGGGACCGGCATGCGCAGTACTTC | CASRADRDRHAQYF
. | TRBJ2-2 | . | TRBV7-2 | TGTGCCAGCAGCTTAGGCGCGGGAACGAACACCGGGGAGCTGTTTTTT | CASSLGAGTNTGELFF
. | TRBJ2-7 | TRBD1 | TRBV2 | TGTGCCACCCGACAGGGCTCCTACGAGCAGTACTTC | CATRQGSYEQYF
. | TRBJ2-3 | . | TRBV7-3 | TGTGCCAGCGGGGGGGCCGGAGATACGCAGTATTTT | CASGGAGDTQYF
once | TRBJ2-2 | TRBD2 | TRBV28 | TGTGCCAGCAGCCGGGGCGGGAGGGCCAACACCGGGGAGCTGTTTTTT | CASSRGGRANTGELFF
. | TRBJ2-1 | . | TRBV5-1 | TGCGCCAGCAGCTTGGGGTCTGTCGGGAACAATGAGCAGTTCTTC | CASSLGSVGNNEQFF
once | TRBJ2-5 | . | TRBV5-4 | TGTGCCAGCAGCTCCCCAGGAAAAGAGACCCAGTACTTC | CASSSPGKETQYF
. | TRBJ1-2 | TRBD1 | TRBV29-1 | TGCAGCGTGAAGACAGGGGGCGACTATGGCTACACCTTC | CSVKTGGDYGYTF
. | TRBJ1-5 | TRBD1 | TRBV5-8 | TGTGCCAGCAGCAGATCCGGACAGGGGGCGAATTATCAGCCCCAGCATTTT | CASSRSGQGANYQPQHF
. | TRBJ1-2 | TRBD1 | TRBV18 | TGTGCCAGCTCACCCACAGGGGGCGAAAACTATGGCTACACCTTC | CASSPTGGENYGYTF
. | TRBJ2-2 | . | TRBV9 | TGTGCCAGCAGCGTAGAAATTGCAGGGTGGGGCGGGGAGCTGTTTTTT | CASSVEIAGWGGELFF
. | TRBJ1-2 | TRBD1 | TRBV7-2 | TGTGCCAGCAGCCCTCAACAGGGGCTTCCCTATGGCTACACCTTC | CASSPQQGLPYGYTF
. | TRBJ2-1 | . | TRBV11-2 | TGTGCCAGCAGCCCCGGACTCCTTCGAGAGCAGTTCTTC | CASSPGLLREQFF
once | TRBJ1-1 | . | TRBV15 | TGTGCCACCAGCAGAGATATGGGGCAGTGGACTGAAGCTTTCTTT | CATSRDMGQWTEAFF
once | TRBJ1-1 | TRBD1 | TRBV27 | TGTGCCAGCAGTTTAGGTAACAGGGGGCCTAACGCTGAAGCTTTCTTT | CASSLGNRGPNAEAFF
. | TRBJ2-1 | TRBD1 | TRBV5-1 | TGCGCCAGCGAGGGGGGGGGACAGGGAGTTTTCCGGGGATACAATGAGCAGTTCTTC | CASEGGGQGVFRGYNEQFF
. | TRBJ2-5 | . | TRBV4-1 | TGCGCCAGCAGCCGGTTAATTGGCGGCGAAAGGGAGACCCAGTACTTC | CASSRLIGGERETQYF
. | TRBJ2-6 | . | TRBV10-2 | TGCGCCAGCACTGAGACATCTGGGGCCAACGTCCTGACTTTC | CASTETSGANVLTF
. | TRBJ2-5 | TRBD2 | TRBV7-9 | TGTGCCAGCAGCTTACCGGCCAGGACTAGCGGAGAGACCCAGTACTTC | CASSLPARTSGETQYF
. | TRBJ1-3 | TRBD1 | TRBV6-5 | TGTGCCAGCAGTAAATCCGGGACAGGTGGAAACACCATATATTTT | CASSKSGTGGNTIYF
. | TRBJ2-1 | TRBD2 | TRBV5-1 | TGCGCCAGCAGCTTGGCCGTGGGGCTAGCGGGAGAGGGGGAGCAGTTCTTC | CASSLAVGLAGEGEQFF
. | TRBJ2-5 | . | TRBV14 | TGTGCCAGCAGCTCAGGGGACCACCCCCTGGAAGAGACCCAGTACTTC | CASSSGDHPLEETQYF
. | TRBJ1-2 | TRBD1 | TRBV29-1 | TGCAGCGTTTCACAGGGGGTCTATGGCTACACCTTC | CSVSQGVYGYTF
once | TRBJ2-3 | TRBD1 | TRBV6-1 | TGTGCCAGCAAGACAGGGGGCACAGATACGCAGTATTTT | CASKTGGTDTQYF
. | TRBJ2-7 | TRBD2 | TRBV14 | TGTGCCAGCAGCGACGGACTAGCGTTCGAGCAGTACTTC | CASSDGLAFEQYF
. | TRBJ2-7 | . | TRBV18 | TGTGCCAGCTCACCCTTGGGGGGGCCGGACGAGCAGTACTTC | CASSPLGGPDEQYF
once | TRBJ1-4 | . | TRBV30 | TGTGCCTGGAGTGTAGAGTTGGGGGCGCGGGAAAAACTGTTTTTT | CAWSVELGAREKLFF
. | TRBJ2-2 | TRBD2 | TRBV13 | TGTGCCAGCAGCTTAGGCGGGACTAGCGGGATCCCCGGGGAGCTGTTTTTT | CASSLGGTSGIPGELFF
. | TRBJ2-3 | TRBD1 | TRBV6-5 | TGTGCCAGCAGTCTACAGGGGGCCAGCACAGATACGCAGTATTTT | CASSLQGASTDTQYF
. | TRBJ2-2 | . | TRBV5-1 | TGCGCCAGCACCCCTCTGGGGGCGGGAGACACCGGGGAGCTGTTTTTT | CASTPLGAGDTGELFF
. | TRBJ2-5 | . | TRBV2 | TGTGCCAGCAGTGAAGAAGAGTCCCACCAAGAGACCCAGTACTTC | CASSEEESHQETQYF
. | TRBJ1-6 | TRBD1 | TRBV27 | TGTGCCAGCAGAGGGAGACAGGGGCGGTCACCCCTCCACTTT | CASRGRQGRSPLHF
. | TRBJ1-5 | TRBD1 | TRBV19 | TGTGCCAGTAGAAGAGGGACAGGGGTTCAGCCCCAGCATTTT | CASRRGTGVQPQHF
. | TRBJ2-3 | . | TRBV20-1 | TGCAGTGCTAGACTAGCAGATACGCAGTATTTT | CSARLADTQYF